This T cell receptor (beta chain) was observed in a study of blood T cell repertoires in COVID-19. About the research overall: The origin of the acute and convalescent COVID-19 samples was the United States, Italy and Spain. PBMCs, B-cell-depleted T cells, or T cells provided the cDNA or gDNA that made up the material.

Authors' processing steps: Cell counts per sample came from amplifying reference gene primers. The data were produced by immunoSEQ multiplex PCR, yet TCRdb's version contains in-frame clones alone and is incomplete. V and J calls and clone size come straight from that table; D and trimming were deduced from the DNA. The table lists about 140,000 clones, 70% to 90% of them singletons. The sequence derives from a human donor in a cohort sampled during active COVID-19. The material sequenced was peripheral blood.

CDR3 sequence (DNA): TGTGCCAGCAGTTTATATGGAGGGAGGAACACTGAAGCTTTCTTT. It specifies CASSLYGGRNTEAFF. The rearrangement links TRBV28 to TRBJ1-1; no clear D. CDR3 size: 15 residues. The germline CDR1 and CDR2 sequences are MDHEN and SYDVKM. V lost 1 base and J 1 base, leaving 10 bases between the germline ends. Complete variable domain (other parts from reference TRBV28 and TRBJ1-1): DVKVTQSSRYLVKRTGEKVFLECVQDMDHENMFWYRQDPGLGLRLIYFSYDVKMKEKGDIPEGYSVSREKKERFSLILESASTNQTSMYLCASSLYGGRNTEAFFGQGTRLTVV.